The present TCR beta chain was sequenced within a study of Graves' ophthalmopathy and Graves' hyperthyroidism. Overall study context: At initial diagnosis, peripheral blood was obtained, and this preceded any treatment.

Amplified TCR beta CDR3 regions were obtained using RNA transcripts as template. RT-PCR in the first round used HTBI primers; a second-round multiplex PCR followed. TCRdb re-called the multiplex PCR reads with MiXCR, one entry per CDR3 protein. The table lists over 650,000 distinct CDR3 sequences, 35% to 45% of them singletons. The germline V and J ends were trimmed by 0 bases and 12 bases, with 5 bases remaining between them. Germline V CDR1 and CDR2: MGHRA, YSYEKL. The CDR3 totals 11 residues. As for this clonotype: Its target is unknown.

PBMCs were isolated by Ficoll-Paque density gradient centrifugation, using over 9.5 ml of fresh peripheral blood as the starting material. Whole-study findings and limits: Sensitivity reached about 70% and specificity about 72% when the model predicted ophthalmopathy progression.

Sequencing was carried out using peripheral blood. This TCR derives from an adult man with Graves' ophthalmopathy. The rearrangement uses TRBV4-1 and TRBJ2-2; D remains unclear. The CDR3 protein is CASSQDLQLFF. Here the CDR3 DNA reads TGCGCCAGCAGCCAAGATCTACAGCTGTTTTTT.